These 28 T cell receptor beta chains originate from one sample sequenced in a study of blood T cell repertoires in COVID-19. The protocol was immunoSEQ multiplex PCR, while the TCRdb copy is restricted to in-frame clones and leaves out a portion. The repertoire holds 110,000 or so clones, with around four fifths as singletons. Material: peripheral blood. The receptor source for this set is a woman aged 70 to 79 with acute or convalescent COVID-19.

The chain couples TRBV7-9 to TRBJ2-7; TRBD1 might be the D (5 bases). The V gene's germline CDR1 is SEHNR and CDR2 FQNEAQ (reference sequence). This CDR3 comprises 14 residues. Trimming removed 3 bases from V and 1 base from J, with 10 bases in between. The CDR3 coding sequence is TGTGCCAGCAGCTTCGCAGGGTCTTCCTACGAGCAGTACTTC. Its translation is CASSFAGSSYEQYF.

This clone was counted once. The V gene is TRBV28, the J gene TRBJ2-7, with 8 positions matching TRBD1. This CDR3 has 14 residues. V trimming: 11 bases; J trimming: 0 bases; junction bases outside the gene matches: 9. Looked up from germline, CDR1 is MDHEN and CDR2 is SYDVKM. CDR3 in DNA: TGTGCCTGCGAAGCTGGGACAGGCTCCTACGAGCAGTACTTC. It is translated as CACEAGTGSYEQYF.

This clone was seen once. The chain links TRBV7-9 to TRBJ1-1; possible D gene TRBD1, 6 bases. CDR3 length equals 15 residues. Trimming removed 6 bases at V and 1 base at J, with 15 bases between. Germline CDR1 reads SEHNR; CDR2 reads FQNEAQ (reference sequence). CDR3 protein: CASSFSQGGNTEAFF. In nucleotides, the CDR3 is TGTGCCAGCAGTTTCTCACAGGGTGGGAACACTGAAGCTTTCTTT.

This chain connects TRBV28 to TRBJ2-7; the D gene is possibly TRBD1 (8 bases). Germline V gives CDR1 MDHEN, CDR2 SYDVKM. This CDR3 has 15 residues. With 6 bases removed from V and 3 bases from J, the gap between germline ends came to 18 bases. The CDR3 region has the DNA TGTGCCAGCAGCTCCGGACAGGGAGGGGTCTACGAGCAGTACTTC. It translates to CASSSGQGGVYEQYF.

This rearrangement joins TRBV10-3 to TRBJ2-7; 9 positions match TRBD1. The CDR3 is made up of 14 amino acids. Germline assignment: CDR1 ENHRY and CDR2 SYGVKD. Trimming took 2 bases from V and 6 from J; bases not matched to a gene: 5. The CDR3, as DNA: TGTGCCATCAGTGAGACAGGGGGCGTTTCCGAGCAGTACTTC. Encoded protein: CAISETGGVSEQYF.

This clone was counted only a few times. The gene calls are TRBV5-6 and TRBJ1-1; possibly TRBD1 for D (5 bases). The V gene's germline CDR1 is SGHDT and CDR2 YYEEEE. CDR3 length: 13 amino acids. V was shortened by 1 base and J by 5 bases, with 9 bases between the two germline ends. The CDR3 is CASSLWRGTEAFF. CDR3 DNA: TGTGCCAGCAGCTTGTGGAGGGGAACTGAAGCTTTCTTT.

This clone came up once. The gene calls are TRBV7-8 and TRBJ2-5; 9 bases match TRBD1. The CDR3 is 16 amino acids. CDR1 is SGHVS and CDR2 is FQNEAQ in the germline V gene. The trim removed 5 bases at V and 5 bases at J, leaving 12 bases unmatched. The CDR3 here is CASSPKGQGSRETQYF. CDR3 nucleotide sequence: TGTGCCAGCAGCCCAAAGGGACAGGGTAGTAGGGAGACCCAGTACTTC.

This clone was seen a few times. This chain joins TRBV7-9 and TRBJ2-3; 7 nucleotides agree with TRBD1. There are 16 residues in the CDR3. Trimming at V came to 4 bases and at J to 6 bases, leaving 13 bases not matched to a gene. Germline V gene data show CDR1 as SEHNR and CDR2 as FQNEAQ (reference sequence). CDR3 bases: TGTGCCAGCAGCTCGGGACAGAAACCGCCCCTGGATACGCAGTATTTT. This translates into CASSSGQKPPLDTQYF.

The chain joins TRBV5-1 to TRBJ1-6; TRBD1 might be the D (5 bases). V lost 5 bases and J lost 7, with 13 bases in between. The CDR3 extends over 14 amino acids. CDR1 and CDR2 from the germline V gene are SGHRS and YFSETQ. Here the CDR3 reads CASRSGAGNSPLHF. The DNA for the CDR3 is TGCGCCAGCAGATCTGGGGCCGGGAATTCACCCCTCCACTTT. The entire variable domain, with the rest obtained from reference TRBV5-1 and TRBJ1-6, is as follows: KAGVTQTPRYLIKTRGQQVTLSCSPISGHRSVSWYQQTPGQGLQFLFEYFSETQRNKGNFPGRFSGRQFSNSRSEMNVSTLELGDSALYLCASRSGAGNSPLHFGNGTRLTVT.

The table lists this clone with a few counts. V is TRBV5-1 and J is TRBJ2-3; TRBD1 agrees at 9 bases. There are 15 residues in the CDR3. Germline V gene data show CDR1 as SGHRS and CDR2 as YFSETQ. With 3 bases clipped from V and 2 bases from J, the junction kept 4 bases outside the gene matches. The CDR3 nucleotides read TGCGCCAGCAGCTCCCACAGGGGGCTCACAGATACGCAGTATTTT. It specifies CASSSHRGLTDTQYF.

This chain connects TRBV29-1 to TRBJ2-2, with 8 bases identical to TRBD1. Germline assignment: CDR1 SQVTM and CDR2 ANQGSEA. V trimming: 6 bases; J trimming: 6 bases; junction bases outside the gene matches: 3. This CDR3 is 12 amino acids long. The CDR3 loop is CSVLQGAGELFF. The CDR3 DNA follows: TGCAGCGTACTACAGGGGGCCGGGGAGCTGTTTTTT.

The chain carries TRBV6-2 or TRBV6-3 and TRBJ2-6; weak D call: TRBD1 (6 bases). The CDR3 is 15 amino acids. Trimming took off 5 bases at V and 4 bases at J, with 12 bases between the two ends. The germline V gene encodes CDR1 MNHEY and CDR2 SVGEGT. Here the CDR3 reads CASSGGGAGANVLTF. The CDR3 DNA is TGTGCCAGCAGTGGGGGCGGCGCCGGGGCCAACGTCCTGACTTTC.

The chain links TRBV7-8 to TRBJ2-7, with TRBD2 identical over 15 bases. The germline V gene encodes CDR1 SGHVS and CDR2 FQNEAQ. The CDR3 extends over 15 amino acids. V shed 6 bases, J shed 4 bases, and the junction held 4 bases outside the gene matches. The DNA of the CDR3 is TGTGCCAGCAGGGGACTAGCGGGGGGTTTTTACGAGCAGTACTTC. Translating gives CASRGLAGGFYEQYF.

In its sample, this clone was seen once. The chain carries TRBV2 and TRBJ1-5, with TRBD1 matching over 10 bases. The CDR3 consists of 15 residues. CDR1 and CDR2 from the germline V gene are SNHLY and FYNNEI. The trim removed 7 bases at V and 3 bases at J, leaving 6 bases unmatched. This CDR3 is CASKGQGPYNQPQHF. The CDR3 DNA reads TGTGCCAGCAAGGGACAGGGGCCATACAATCAGCCCCAGCATTTT.

The chain links TRBV18 to TRBJ2-2; maybe TRBD1 (5 bases). Trimming took off 8 bases at V and 7 bases at J, with 14 bases between the two ends. This CDR3 has 13 residues. CDR1 and CDR2 (germline): KGHSH, LQKENI. The CDR3 sequence is CASNSGKYGELFF. The CDR3 DNA reads as TGTGCCAGCAACTCAGGGAAGTACGGGGAGCTGTTTTTT.

The chain carries TRBV5-1 and TRBJ1-2; no reliable D call. The V and J ends lost 0 bases and 2 bases respectively, with 11 bases between them. The CDR3 extends over 15 amino acids. Germline V CDR1 and CDR2: SGHRS, YFSETQ. DNA of the CDR3: TGCGCCAGCAGCTTGGCCCGTGGCGGAAACTATGGCTACACCTTC. Its protein product is CASSLARGGNYGYTF.

The J gene is TRBJ1-4, the V gene TRBV18, with D tentatively TRBD1 (5 bases). Germline-derived CDR1 and CDR2 are KGHSH and LQKENI. This CDR3 has 13 amino acids. V lost 6 bases, J lost 7 bases, and 12 bases lay in between. The CDR3 protein is CASSRVMGEKLFF. The CDR3 nucleotides are TGTGCCAGCTCCAGGGTTATGGGTGAAAAACTGTTTTTT.

There are a few counts of this clone. The chain combines TRBV6-1 with TRBJ1-5; 8 nucleotides line up with TRBD1. J lost 5 bases, V lost 6 bases, and 9 bases had no gene match. The CDR3 covers 15 residues. Germline CDR1 and CDR2: MNHNS and SASEGT. CDR3 DNA: TGTGCCAGCAGCCAGGCCGGGACAGGTGATCAGCCCCAGCATTTT. It encodes CASSQAGTGDQPQHF.

With respect to this clone: Other DNA sequences within the sample encode an identical CDR3. The chain employs TRBV27 and TRBJ1-3, with D possibly matching TRBD1 (5 bases). Trimming removed 0 bases at V and 4 bases at J, with 22 bases between. The germline gives CDR1 MNHEY, CDR2 SMNVEV (reference sequence). The CDR3 length is 19 residues. CDR3 residues: CASSLSYPGTWGIGNTIYF. In DNA, the CDR3 is TGTGCCAGCAGTTTATCATATCCAGGAACTTGGGGCATCGGAAACACCATATATTTT.

V is TRBV19 and J is TRBJ2-1, with 9 positions matching TRBD1. The CDR3 is made up of 14 amino acids. After removal of 5 bases from V and 10 bases from J, the junction contained 9 bases not matched to a gene. Germline V lookup: CDR1 LNHDA, CDR2 SQIVND (reference sequence). In nucleotides, the CDR3 is TGTGCCAGTAGTCTTGGGACAGGGTCATGGGAGCAGTTCTTC. Amino acid sequence: CASSLGTGSWEQFF.

V gene TRBV10-1 combines with J gene TRBJ2-7; 7 nucleotides align to TRBD1. V shed 4 bases and J 2 bases; nucleotides not matched to a gene: 5. Per the germline V gene, CDR1 is WNHNN and CDR2 is SYGVQD (reference sequence). This CDR3 region has 14 residues. This CDR3 is CASSGRTGAYEQYF. CDR3 in DNA: TGCGCCAGCAGTGGCCGGACAGGCGCCTACGAGCAGTACTTC.

The chain couples TRBV3-1 (or the pseudogene TRBV3-2) to TRBJ2-2; 7 bases agree with TRBD2. The CDR3 is 15 amino acids. Trimming took 2 bases from V and 6 from J; bases not matched to a gene: 6. Germline V gives CDR1 LGHDT, CDR2 YNNKEL (reference sequence). CDR3 DNA: TGTGCCAGCAGCCAAACCTTAGCGGGTCCCGGGGAGCTGTTTTTT. This translates into CASSQTLAGPGELFF.

This clone showed up just a few times. This chain joins TRBV29-1 and TRBJ2-5, with D possibly TRBD2 on 5 matching bases. Trimming shortened V by 4 bases and J by 5 bases, and 5 bases separated the two germline ends. This CDR3 is 10 amino acids long. Germline V gene data show CDR1 as SQVTM and CDR2 as ANQGSEA. As DNA, the CDR3 is TGCAGCGTTGGGAGGGAGACCCAGTACTTC. Protein: CSVGRETQYF.

V usage is TRBV7-2 and J usage is TRBJ1-4; D remains unclear. Trimming shortened V by 0 bases and J by 5 bases, and 4 bases separated the two germline ends. Germline V gene sequence: CDR1 SGHTA, CDR2 FQGNSA. This CDR3 region has 13 residues. CDR3 sequence: CASSLALNEKLFF. Written as DNA, the CDR3 is TGTGCCAGCAGCTTAGCCCTAAATGAAAAACTGTTTTTT.

The CDR3 DNA sequence: TGTGCCAGCAGTGGCCCACGCCGGGGTAATCAGCCCCAGCATTTT. Translation: CASSGPRRGNQPQHF. The gene calls are TRBV6-2 or TRBV6-3 and TRBJ1-5; no firm D call. CDR1 and CDR2 from the germline V gene are MNHEY and SVGEGT. CDR3 length: 15 amino acids. Between the trimmed V and J ends, which lost 5 bases and 4 bases, there was a span of 15 bases.

The rearrangement uses TRBV10-3 and TRBJ1-2; D gene unclear. This CDR3 region has 15 residues. Germline CDR1 reads ENHRY; CDR2 reads SYGVKD. The V end lost 3 bases, the J end lost 1 base, and 12 bases lay between the germline ends. The CDR3 DNA is TGTGCCATCAGTGACCTGGGCCGATATAACTATGGCTACACCTTC. As protein: CAISDLGRYNYGYTF.

The CDR3 nucleotides are TGCGCCAGCAGCCCCGCAGGGGGCTCTGGAAACACCATATATTTT. This translates into CASSPAGGSGNTIYF. The chain uses TRBV4-3 and TRBJ1-3; 7 bases are shared with TRBD1. Germline V gene data show CDR1 as LGHNA and CDR2 as YSLEER. The CDR3 has 15 residues. Trimming at V came to 4 bases and at J to 0 bases, leaving 3 bases not matched to a gene.

Remarks on this clone: The junction departs from the called germline gene at one end, perhaps through a read error. The chain links TRBV28 to TRBJ1-2; TRBD1 agrees at 8 bases. Per the germline V gene, CDR1 is MDHEN and CDR2 is SYDVKM. The CDR3 length is 12 residues. CDR3 residues: CASSLGTGGNIF. The CDR3 region has the DNA TGTGCCAGCAGTTTGGGTACAGGGGGAAACATCTTC.